This entry lists 10 T cell receptor beta chains sequenced from one sample in a study of blood T cell repertoires in COVID-19 (dated by TCRdb to 2019 to 2021). Library preparation employed the immunoSEQ multiplex PCR assay. Here the immuneACCESS table is served through TCRdb, limited to in-frame sequences with V and J called. Missing clones are a known gap in these copies; in checked studies unresolved V genes cover under half, and the rest lacks a known reason. The sample table shows 130,000 to 150,000 clones, and about nine tenths are seen once. The leading ten clones occupy over 2% of the sample. The sequencing input was peripheral blood. These receptors were taken from a human donor in a cohort sampled during active COVID-19.

This rearrangement joins TRBV13 to TRBJ1-2; 8 bases align to TRBD1. V dropped 5 bases and J dropped 12; count of bases not matched to a gene: 14. Per germline, CDR1 PRHDT and CDR2 FYEKMQ (reference sequence). The CDR3 length is 14 residues. The CDR3 loop is CASSDWTGRDLNTF. Written as DNA, the CDR3 is TGTGCCAGCAGCGACTGGACAGGGCGCGATTTAAACACCTTC.

The chain uses TRBV28 and TRBJ1-4; the D gene is possibly TRBD1 (5 bases). Deletions cut 1 base from V and 3 bases from J, with 12 bases between. Germline CDR1 is MDHEN and CDR2 is SYDVKM. The CDR3 is 16 residues long. CDR3 DNA: TGTGCCAGCAGTTTATCCGCGGGACGGGCTAATGAAAAACTGTTTTTT. Translated: CASSLSAGRANEKLFF. Complete variable domain (other parts from reference TRBV28 and TRBJ1-4): DVKVTQSSRYLVKRTGEKVFLECVQDMDHENMFWYRQDPGLGLRLIYFSYDVKMKEKGDIPEGYSVSREKKERFSLILESASTNQTSMYLCASSLSAGRANEKLFFGSGTQLSVL.

V usage is TRBV2 and J usage is TRBJ1-4, with 8 bases fitting TRBD1. Trimming took 7 bases from V and 4 from J; bases not matched to a gene: 5. CDR1 is SNHLY and CDR2 is FYNNEI in the germline V gene. The CDR3 length is 14 residues. The CDR3 region has the DNA TGTGCCAGCACTGGGACAGGAATTAATGAAAAACTGTTTTTT. It codes for CASTGTGINEKLFF.

The CDR3 DNA sequence: TGTGCCACCAGTGATCCAGGACTAGCGGGAACCGACGAGCAGTACTTC. Translated: CATSDPGLAGTDEQYF. This chain links TRBV24-1 with TRBJ2-7; TRBD2 matches 12 bases. Per germline, CDR1 KGHDR and CDR2 SFDVKD. After removal of 3 bases from V and 5 bases from J, the junction contained 7 bases not matched to a gene. The CDR3 has 16 residues.

This chain connects TRBV10-2 to TRBJ2-2; 8 bases match TRBD1. The CDR3 runs to 17 residues. Germline values: CDR1 WSHSY, CDR2 SAAADI. J lost 3 bases, V lost 5 bases, and 11 bases had no gene match. CDR3 protein: CASSRTGWLSDTGELFF. CDR3 in DNA: TGCGCCAGCAGTCGGACAGGGTGGCTTTCTGACACCGGGGAGCTGTTTTTT.

A note on this clone: Other DNA sequences in this sample translate to the same CDR3. The chain carries TRBV18 and TRBJ2-5; tentatively, D is TRBD2 (5 bases). Germline-derived CDR1 and CDR2 are KGHSH and LQKENI. Deletions cut 2 bases from V and 1 base from J, with 5 bases between. CDR3 length: 13 amino acids. CDR3 in DNA: TGTGCCAGCTCACCAGGGAGCCAAGAGACCCAGTACTTC. Encoded protein: CASSPGSQETQYF.

The chain is built from TRBV5-5 and TRBJ2-7; tentatively, D is TRBD1 (6 bases). The CDR3 spans 14 residues. Trimming left V 2 bases short and J 6 bases short, with 15 bases between. Germline CDR1 and CDR2: SGHKS and YYEKEE (reference sequence). The CDR3 coding sequence is TGTGCCAGCAGCTTCTCGAATCAGGGGCTCGAGCAGTACTTC. Translation: CASSFSNQGLEQYF. The full variable domain, completed using reference TRBV5-5 and TRBJ2-7, is DAGVTQSPTHLIKTRGQQVTLRCSPISGHKSVSWYQQVLGQGPQFIFQYYEKEERGRGNFPDRFSARQFPNYSSELNVNALLLGDSALYLCASSFSNQGLEQYFGPGTRLTVT.

The DNA of the CDR3 is TGTGCCAGCAGTTTTGGCCGCACAGATACGCAGTATTTT. It yields the protein CASSFGRTDTQYF. The chain links TRBV28 to TRBJ2-3; no definite D call. V lost 3 bases and J lost 1, with 5 bases in between. CDR3 size: 13 residues. Germline lookup yields CDR1 MDHEN and CDR2 SYDVKM.

This clone was seen a handful of times. The V and J genes are TRBV6-4 and TRBJ1-5; TRBD1 is a possible D gene (5 bases). Trimming removed 4 bases at V and 1 base at J, with 11 bases between. This CDR3 has 15 amino acids. Germline CDR1 reads MRHNA; CDR2 reads SNTAGT. CDR3 DNA sequence: TGTGCCAGCAGTGTTGACGGACAAAGCAATCAGCCCCAGCATTTT. Translating it yields CASSVDGQSNQPQHF.

J is TRBJ1-1 and V is TRBV6-2 or TRBV6-3, with unresolved D. Germline CDR1 MNHEY, CDR2 SVGEGT. This CDR3 has 14 residues. V shed 2 bases and J shed 5 bases, with 12 bases lying between them. In DNA, the CDR3 is TGTGCCAGCAGTTACGAACGGGTTGGAACTGAAGCTTTCTTT. It yields the protein CASSYERVGTEAFF.